This entry concerns a single T cell receptor (beta chain). Antigen unknown. J gave up 5 bases and V 0 bases, and 9 bases lay outside the gene matches. Germline V CDR1 and CDR2: WNHNN, SYGVQD (reference sequence). This CDR3 comprises 17 residues. At survey level, the immunoSEQ assay was run in its v3.0 version. Clones were read by immunoSEQ multiplex PCR, and TCRdb kept only the in-frame ones, dropping some. Here the sample spans 10,000 to 15,000 clones, about 77% being singletons. These data come from a study of long-term antiretroviral therapy in people with HIV. Points from the study as a whole: When set beside controls, HIV repertoires had CDR3 length ranges that were narrower.

The V gene is TRBV10-1, the J gene TRBJ2-5; 10 positions agree with TRBD2. Source: unsorted PBMCs, taken 1.3 years after starting antiretroviral therapy. The TCR originated in a woman aged 18-29 years with HIV. The chain's CDR3 is CASSESPAGGPFETQYF. CDR3 nucleotides: TGCGCCAGCAGTGAGTCTCCAGCGGGAGGGCCTTTTGAGACCCAGTACTTC.